One and the same sample provided the 15 T cell receptor beta chains below, sequenced in a study of blood T cell repertoires in COVID-19. TCRdb's table, derived via immunoSEQ multiplex PCR, lists solely in-frame clones and lacks some. The sample holds fewer than 200,000 clones, over 80% seen once. Sequencing was carried out using PBMCs or T cells enriched from blood (not recorded which). All receptors derive from a woman between 50 and 59 years old who had recovered from COVID-19.

In this sample, this clone turned up once. For the CDR3, the DNA is TGTGCCAGCAGTTCGCTACCTTACAATGAGCAGTTCTTC. It specifies CASSSLPYNEQFF. The rearrangement joins TRBV2 to TRBJ2-1; D is unclear. This CDR3 is built from 13 residues. The V and J ends lost 5 bases and 4 bases respectively, with 9 bases between them. Germline CDR1 reads SNHLY; CDR2 reads FYNNEI.

This clone was observed a handful of times. The rearrangement joins TRBV3-1 (or the pseudogene TRBV3-2) to TRBJ1-1; D might be TRBD1 (6 bases). The CDR3 runs to 14 residues. Germline CDR1 and CDR2: LGHDT and YNNKEL (reference sequence). Between the trimmed V and J ends, which lost 0 bases and 10 bases, there was a span of 15 bases. CDR3 sequence reads: CASSQDPGQKGAFF. In nucleotides, the CDR3 is TGTGCCAGCAGCCAAGACCCCGGACAGAAAGGAGCTTTCTTT.

The J gene is TRBJ2-1, the V gene TRBV29-1; D might be TRBD2 (5 bases). The CDR3 is 14 residues long. Germline CDR1 and CDR2: SQVTM and ANQGSEA. The V end was cut by 7 bases, the J end by 0 bases, with 13 bases between. The CDR3 reads CSAPRGSSYNEQFF. CDR3 DNA sequence: TGCAGCGCACCCCGGGGTAGCTCCTACAATGAGCAGTTCTTC.

Turning to this clone: At the DNA level, this CDR3 is encoded by other sequences in the same sample as well. The V call is TRBV4-3, the J call TRBJ2-2; 7 bases line up with TRBD1. Germline assignment: CDR1 LGHNA and CDR2 YSLEER. Trimming took 6 bases from V and 3 from J; bases not matched to a gene: 4. This CDR3 contains 14 residues. The CDR3: CASSQGQHTGELFF. CDR3 bases: TGCGCCAGCAGTCAGGGACAGCACACCGGGGAGCTGTTTTTT.

In DNA, the CDR3 is TGCGCCAGCAGCCAACTACAGTTGGCGGGAAACACCATATATTTT. It specifies CASSQLQLAGNTIYF. The chain combines TRBV4-1 with TRBJ1-3; D unresolved. The ends were cut back, 2 bases at V and 4 bases at J, with 12 bases in the middle. CDR3 size: 15 residues. Germline CDR1 reads MGHRA; CDR2 reads YSYEKL.

The gene calls are TRBV15 and TRBJ1-2; 7 nucleotides match TRBD1. Trimming took 4 bases from V and 4 from J; bases not matched to a gene: 12. CDR1 LNHNV and CDR2 YYDKDF come from the germline V gene (reference sequence). The length of the CDR3 is 16 residues. The CDR3 protein is CATSTPGTAESYGYTF. For the CDR3, the DNA is TGTGCCACCAGCACCCCTGGGACAGCTGAAAGCTATGGCTACACCTTC.

The rearrangement joins TRBV6-1 to TRBJ2-3; tentative D call: TRBD1 (6 bases). This CDR3 has 15 amino acids. The germline CDR1 and CDR2 sequences are MNHNS and SASEGT. V gave up 2 bases and J gave up 5 bases, with 14 bases separating them. CDR3: CASSEKQGPKDTQYF. The CDR3, as DNA: TGTGCCAGCAGTGAAAAACAGGGACCCAAAGATACGCAGTATTTT.

The chain links TRBV15 to TRBJ2-7; 9 nucleotides match TRBD1. The germline V gene encodes CDR1 LNHNV and CDR2 YYDKDF (reference sequence). The CDR3 runs 14 residues. J gave up 2 bases and V 3 bases, and 2 bases lay outside the gene matches. CDR3 DNA sequence: TGTGCCACCAGCAGGGACAGGGGAACCTACGAGCAGTACGTC. It encodes CATSRDRGTYEQYV.

The CDR3 here is CASSRGLAGGSPYEQYV. The CDR3 DNA reads as TGCGCCAGCAGCCGAGGACTAGCGGGAGGGAGCCCCTACGAGCAGTACGTC. The chain is built from TRBV4-1 and TRBJ2-7; 15 bases match TRBD2. V lost 4 bases to trimming and J lost 2 bases; unmatched junction nucleotides: 6. The CDR3 spans 17 residues. CDR1 MGHRA and CDR2 YSYEKL come from the germline V gene.

This chain links TRBV12-3 or TRBV12-4 with TRBJ2-7, with 8 bases matching TRBD2. This CDR3 is built from 12 residues. The junction had 3 bases not matched to a gene; V was cut back by 5 bases and J by 6 bases. CDR3 region: CASSLSGGEQYV. The CDR3 DNA is TGTGCCAGCAGTCTCAGCGGGGGCGAGCAGTACGTC.

The chain has TRBV29-1 and TRBJ2-3, with a possible D match to TRBD2 (6 bases). The CDR3 is made up of 16 amino acids. Germline assignment: CDR1 SQVTM and CDR2 ANQGSEA. V was pared by 0 bases and J by 6 bases, with 19 bases between. The CDR3 region is CSVEDISGPERDTQYF. CDR3 in DNA: TGCAGCGTTGAAGATATCAGCGGGCCCGAGAGGGATACGCAGTATTTT.

The CDR3: CASSSDRRDTQYF. The CDR3 DNA reads TGTGCCAGCAGCTCCGACAGGAGAGATACGCAGTATTTT. The chain carries TRBV7-2 and TRBJ2-3; TRBD1 is a possible D gene (6 bases). Germline lookup yields CDR1 SGHTA and CDR2 FQGNSA. V gave up 4 bases and J gave up 5 bases, with 10 bases separating them. The CDR3 consists of 13 residues.

This chain uses TRBV28 with TRBJ1-1, with D maybe TRBD1 (5 bases). The germline V gene has CDR1 MDHEN and CDR2 SYDVKM. V lost 6 bases to trimming and J lost 2 bases, with 10 bases between them. CDR3 size: 13 residues. CDR3 loop: CASSKQDNTEAFF. In DNA form, the CDR3 reads TGTGCCAGCAGCAAACAGGATAACACTGAAGCTTTCTTT.

The V and J genes are TRBV18 and TRBJ1-2; TRBD1 matches at 10 bases. The trim removed 0 bases at V and 5 bases at J, leaving 0 bases unmatched. Germline assignment: CDR1 KGHSH and CDR2 LQKENI. This CDR3 comprises 14 residues. CDR3 in DNA: TGTGCCAGCTCACCACCGGGACAGGGGTATGGCTACACCTTC. Translation: CASSPPGQGYGYTF.

The V call is TRBV2, the J call TRBJ1-5, with TRBD1 identical over 7 bases. This CDR3 spans 15 amino acids. Germline V CDR1 and CDR2: SNHLY, FYNNEI. V lost 6 bases, J lost 2 bases, and 7 bases stayed unmatched. The CDR3 loop is CASRGDSRGNQPQHF. CDR3 in DNA: TGTGCCAGCAGAGGGGACAGCAGGGGCAATCAGCCCCAGCATTTT.